One sample yielded the 12 T cell receptor beta chains listed below, sequenced in a study of CD8+ T cells in alopecia areata. Once RNA had been extracted, it was reverse transcribed into cDNA to act as the sequencing template. Sequencing was performed with immunoSEQ multiplex PCR; in TCRdb, only in-frame clones are kept and a portion is missing. This sample comprises some 110,000 clones, none seen once only. Specimen: lesional skin. The receptors here all came from a C3H/HeJ mouse with alopecia areata. For this strain, the MHC haplotype corresponds to H2-k.

There are many counts of this clone. Germline and genes: mouse. The sequenced fragment ends 4 residues before the CDR3 boundary, so the rest is inferred from the germline J gene. V is TRBV13-3 and J is TRBJ2-2, with 10 bases matching TRBD1. This CDR3 spans 16 amino acids. Trimming removed 1 base from V and 3 bases from J; junction bases left unmatched: 3. Germline V gene sequence: CDR1 NNHDY, CDR2 SYVADS. The CDR3: CASSDQGTGDTGQLYF. Incomplete CDR3 DNA: TGTGCCAGCAGTGATCAGGGGACAGGGGACACCGGG. The full variable domain, completed using reference TRBV13-3 and TRBJ2-2, is EAAVTQSPRSKVAVTGGKVTLSCHQTNNHDYMYWYRQDTGHGLRLIHYSYVADSTEKGDIPDGYKASRPSQENFSLILELASLSQTAVYFCASSDQGTGDTGQLYFGEGSKLTVL.

This clone was seen a handful of times. At residue 12, the TCRdb protein departs from the DNA translation, so the protein shown here was derived from the DNA itself. Genes and germline are mouse. The read falls 3 residues short of the CDR3 end, and the missing part is taken from the germline J gene. This chain uses TRBV13-3 with TRBJ1-3, with TRBD1 as a possible D gene (5 bases). Germline CDR1 reads NNHDY; CDR2 reads SYVADS. The CDR3 sequence is 15 residues long. The V end was cut by 1 base, the J end by 0 bases, with 8 bases between. CDR3 loop: CASSDKGLSGNTLYF. The DNA read from the CDR3 is TGTGCCAGCAGTGATAAGGGACTTTCTGGAAATACG.

This clone showed up just a few times. The database protein in TCRdb disagrees with the DNA translation at residue 10; the sequence shown here was translated from the DNA. Genes here carry mouse names. The CDR3 is cut off 3 residues early in the read; its end comes from the germline J gene. The genes are TRBV17 and TRBJ1-3; D may be TRBD1 (6 bases). The CDR3 contains 13 residues. The ends were cut back, 5 bases at V and 3 bases at J, with 8 bases in the middle. Germline CDR1 reads MNHDT; CDR2 reads YYDKIL. The part of the CDR3 DNA that was read is TGTGCTAGCAGTCACAGGGTTGGAAATACG. Residues: CASSHRVGNT. The whole CDR3 is CASSHRVGNTLYF. The full variable domain, with the rest looked up from reference TRBV17 and TRBJ1-3, is DTTVKQNPRYKLARVGKPVNLICSQTMNHDTMYWYQKKPNQAPKLLLFYYDKILNREADTFEKFQSSRPNNSFCSLYIGSAGLEYSAMYLCASSHRVGNTLYFGEGSRLIVV.

This clone was seen a handful of times. Germline and genes here are mouse. The read ends 4 residues early relative to the CDR3; the germline J gene fills the gap. The V and J genes are TRBV14 and TRBJ2-1, with 7 bases that match TRBD1. V lost 5 bases to trimming and J lost 0 bases; unmatched junction nucleotides: 5. CDR1 SGHDT and CDR2 FRDEAV come from the germline V gene. This CDR3 comprises 15 residues. CDR3 bases read: TGTGCCAGCAGCCCCGGGACAGTTAACTATGCT. Translation: CASSPGTVNYA. The whole CDR3 region reads CASSPGTVNYAEQFF.

About this clone itself: Gene labels here are mouse ones. The CDR3 extends 4 residues past the end of the read, so its final part is completed from the germline J gene. V usage is TRBV13-3 and J usage is TRBJ2-7, with 7 bases lining up with TRBD2. This CDR3 is built from 13 residues. Germline CDR1 NNHDY, CDR2 SYVADS. The ends lost 3 bases at V and 3 bases at J; junction bases unmatched: 3. CDR3 DNA (partial): TGTGCCAGCAGTGCGGCTGGGGGCTAT. This translates into CASSAAGGY. In full, the CDR3 is CASSAAGGYEQYF.

This clone was found many times. Gene names follow the mouse nomenclature. The read falls 4 residues short of the CDR3 end, and the missing part is taken from the germline J gene. The rearrangement uses TRBV13-3 and TRBJ2-1; a weak D match, TRBD1 (5 bases). Germline V gene sequence: CDR1 NNHDY, CDR2 SYVADS. The ends were cut back, 0 bases at V and 5 bases at J, with 12 bases in the middle. The CDR3 spans 15 residues. This chain's CDR3 is CASSDAAGRDAEQFF. The sequenced part of the CDR3 DNA is TGTGCCAGCAGTGATGCGGCAGGGAGGGATGCT.

This clone has just a few counts. Its ends do not fully match the called genes, so a read error is possible. The genes are named according to mouse. The missing CDR3 end, 4 residues past where the read stops, is filled in from the germline J gene. The rearrangement links TRBV19 to TRBJ1-4, with 10 positions matching TRBD1. This CDR3 spans 14 amino acids. Germline V CDR1 and CDR2: FNHDT, SITEND (reference sequence). The CDR3 DNA, read in part, is TGTGTCAGCAGCCCGGGACAGGGGATCGAA. Residues: CVSSPGQGIE. The whole CDR3 protein reads CVSSPGQGIERLFF.

Remarks on this clone: Here the gene names and germline are mouse. The sequenced CDR3 bases are TGCACCTGCAGTGCAGATTCGGACAGGTCCTAT. It is translated as CTCSADSDRSY. From start to end, the CDR3 is CTCSADSDRSYEQYF. The chain recombines TRBV1 with TRBJ2-7; 7 bases map to TRBD1. The sequence runs out 4 residues before the end of the CDR3; the remainder is reconstructed from the germline J gene. The CDR3 length is 15 residues. V gave up 0 bases and J gave up 1 base; unmatched junction bases: 3. The germline CDR1 and CDR2 sequences are NSQYPW and LRSPGD (reference sequence).

This clone appeared a few times. Gene names and germline refer to mouse. The sequenced CDR3 bases are TGTGCCAGCAGTGAGACGGACAGGTAT. This sequence encodes CASSETDRY. The CDR3 as a whole reads CASSETDRYEQYF. V usage is TRBV13-3 and J usage is TRBJ2-7; TRBD1 aligns across 7 bases. The read stops 4 residues short of the end of the CDR3; the missing end is completed from the germline J gene. CDR3 length: 13 amino acids. From germline, CDR1 is NNHDY and CDR2 SYVADS.

This clone was seen repeatedly, ten times or more. The genes are named according to mouse. The CDR3 is cut off 4 residues early in the read; its end comes from the germline J gene. The chain uses TRBV13-3 and TRBJ2-1, with D possibly matching TRBD2 (7 bases). The germline gives CDR1 NNHDY, CDR2 SYVADS. This CDR3 contains 15 residues. V was trimmed by 0 bases and J by 4 bases, leaving 11 bases between them. The CDR3 loop is CASSDDGGRYAEQFF. The sequenced CDR3 bases are TGTGCCAGCAGTGATGACGGGGGGCGGTATGCT.

In regard to this clone: Gene names denote mouse genes. The read stops 4 residues short of the end of the CDR3; the missing end is completed from the germline J gene. The J gene is TRBJ1-2, the V gene TRBV13-1; D remains ambiguous. V shed 2 bases and J shed 4 bases, with 6 bases lying between them. This CDR3 comprises 12 residues. Per germline, CDR1 NSHNY and CDR2 SYGAGN. The CDR3 sequence: CASSEGSSDYTF. The CDR3 bases that were read are TGTGCCAGCAGTGAAGGGTCCTCC.

This clone was seen a handful of times. Gene names and germline refer to mouse. Read sequence stops 4 residues before the CDR3 end, and the germline J gene provides the missing end. The chain combines TRBV19 with TRBJ2-4, with 13 bases lining up with TRBD2. Germline loops: CDR1 FNHDT, CDR2 SITEND (reference sequence). This CDR3 is built from 16 residues. Trimming at V came to 3 bases and at J to 3 bases, leaving 4 bases not matched to a gene. CDR3 loop: CASSTPGLGGQNTLYF. The DNA read from the CDR3 is TGTGCCAGCAGTACCCCGGGACTGGGGGGGCAAAAC.